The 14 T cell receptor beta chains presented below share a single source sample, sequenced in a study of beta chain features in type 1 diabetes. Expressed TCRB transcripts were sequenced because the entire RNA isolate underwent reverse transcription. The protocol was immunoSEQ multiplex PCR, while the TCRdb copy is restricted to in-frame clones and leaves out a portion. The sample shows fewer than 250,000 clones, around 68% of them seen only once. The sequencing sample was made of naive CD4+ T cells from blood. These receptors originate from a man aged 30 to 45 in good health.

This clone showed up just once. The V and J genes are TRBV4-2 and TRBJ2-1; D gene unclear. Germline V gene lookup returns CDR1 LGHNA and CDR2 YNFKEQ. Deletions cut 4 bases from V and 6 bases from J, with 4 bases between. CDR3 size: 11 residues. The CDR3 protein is CASSLLNEQFF. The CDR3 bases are TGTGCCAGCAGCCTACTCAATGAGCAGTTCTTC.

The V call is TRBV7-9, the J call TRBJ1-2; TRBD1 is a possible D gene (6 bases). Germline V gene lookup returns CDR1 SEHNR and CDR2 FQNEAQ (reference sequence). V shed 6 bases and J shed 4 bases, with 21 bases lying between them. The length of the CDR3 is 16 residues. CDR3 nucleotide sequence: TGTGCCAGCAGACCCATAAACCGGGGGCACCTCTATGGCTACACCTTC. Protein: CASRPINRGHLYGYTF.

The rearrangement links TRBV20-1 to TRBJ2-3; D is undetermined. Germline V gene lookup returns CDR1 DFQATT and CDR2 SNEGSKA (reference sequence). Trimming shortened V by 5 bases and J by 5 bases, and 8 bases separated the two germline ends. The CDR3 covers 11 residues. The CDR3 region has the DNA TGCAGTGCTTCCCCTGTAGATACGCAGTATTTT. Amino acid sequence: CSASPVDTQYF.

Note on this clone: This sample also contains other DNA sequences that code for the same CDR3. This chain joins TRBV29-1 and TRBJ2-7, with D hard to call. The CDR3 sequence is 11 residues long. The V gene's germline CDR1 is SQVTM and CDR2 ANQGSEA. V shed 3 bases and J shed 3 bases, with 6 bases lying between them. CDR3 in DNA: TGCAGCGTTGATAAGGGCTACGAGCAGTACTTC. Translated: CSVDKGYEQYF.

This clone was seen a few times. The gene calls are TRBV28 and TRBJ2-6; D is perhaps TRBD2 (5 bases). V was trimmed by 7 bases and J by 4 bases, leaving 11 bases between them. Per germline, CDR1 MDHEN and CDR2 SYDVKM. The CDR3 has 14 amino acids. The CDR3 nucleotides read TGTGCCAGCAATCCGGACTCCGGGGCCAACGTCCTGACTTTC. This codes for CASNPDSGANVLTF.

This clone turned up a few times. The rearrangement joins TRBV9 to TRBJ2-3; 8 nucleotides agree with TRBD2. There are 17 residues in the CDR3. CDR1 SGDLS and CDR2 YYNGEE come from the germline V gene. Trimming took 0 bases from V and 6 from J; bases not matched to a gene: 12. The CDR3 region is CASSVASGRAAGDTQYF. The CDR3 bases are TGTGCCAGCAGCGTAGCTTCCGGGAGGGCGGCGGGGGATACGCAGTATTTT.

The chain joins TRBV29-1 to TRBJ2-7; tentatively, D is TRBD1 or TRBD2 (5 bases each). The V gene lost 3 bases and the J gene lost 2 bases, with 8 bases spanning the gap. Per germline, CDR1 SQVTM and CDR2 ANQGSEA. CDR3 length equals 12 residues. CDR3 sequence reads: CSVDVGAYEQYF. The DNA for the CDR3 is TGCAGCGTTGACGTGGGGGCCTACGAGCAGTACTTC.

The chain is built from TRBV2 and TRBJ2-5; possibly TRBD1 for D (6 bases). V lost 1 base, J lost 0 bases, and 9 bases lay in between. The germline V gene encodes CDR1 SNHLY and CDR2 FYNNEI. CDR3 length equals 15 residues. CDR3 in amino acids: CASSEGDKYQETQYF. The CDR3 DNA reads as TGTGCCAGCAGTGAAGGGGACAAATACCAAGAGACCCAGTACTTC. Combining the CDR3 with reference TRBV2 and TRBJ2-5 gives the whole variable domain EPEVTQTPSHQVTQMGQEVILRCVPISNHLYFYWYRQILGQKVEFLVSFYNNEISEKSEIFDDQFSVERPDGSNFTLKIRSTKLEDSAMYFCASSEGDKYQETQYFGPGTRLLVL.

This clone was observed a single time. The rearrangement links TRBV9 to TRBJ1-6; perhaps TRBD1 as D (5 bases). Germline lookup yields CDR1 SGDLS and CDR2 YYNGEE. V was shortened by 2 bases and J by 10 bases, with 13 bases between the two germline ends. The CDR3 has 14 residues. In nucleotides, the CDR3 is TGTGCCAGCAGCGTTTACACCGGGGACTCACCCCTCCACTTT. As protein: CASSVYTGDSPLHF.

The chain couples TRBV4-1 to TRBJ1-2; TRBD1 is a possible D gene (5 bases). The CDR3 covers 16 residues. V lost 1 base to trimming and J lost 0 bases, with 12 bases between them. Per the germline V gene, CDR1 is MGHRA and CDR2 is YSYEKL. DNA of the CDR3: TGCGCCAGCAGCCAAGGGCGGGACGGAACTAACTATGGCTACACCTTC. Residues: CASSQGRDGTNYGYTF.

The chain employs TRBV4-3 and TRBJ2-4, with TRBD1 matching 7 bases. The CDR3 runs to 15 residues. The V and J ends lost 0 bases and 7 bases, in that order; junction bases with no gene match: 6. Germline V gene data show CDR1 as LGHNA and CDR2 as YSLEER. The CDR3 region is CASSQDVQGWNIQYF. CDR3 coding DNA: TGCGCCAGCAGCCAAGATGTACAGGGGTGGAACATTCAGTACTTC.

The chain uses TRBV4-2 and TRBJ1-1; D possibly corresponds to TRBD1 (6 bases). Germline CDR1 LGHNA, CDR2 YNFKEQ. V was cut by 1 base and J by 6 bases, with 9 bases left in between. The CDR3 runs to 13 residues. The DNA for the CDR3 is TGTGCCAGCAGCCAAGTGCAGGGGCCTGAAGCTTTCTTT. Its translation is CASSQVQGPEAFF.

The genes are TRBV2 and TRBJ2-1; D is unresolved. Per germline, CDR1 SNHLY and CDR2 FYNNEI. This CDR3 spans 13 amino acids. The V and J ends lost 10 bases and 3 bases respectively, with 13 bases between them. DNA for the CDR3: TGTGCCATCCTTCAACTGGTCTACAATGAGCAGTTCTTC. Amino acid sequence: CAILQLVYNEQFF.

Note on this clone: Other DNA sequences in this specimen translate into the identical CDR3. DNA for the CDR3: TGTGCCACCAGCAGAGATCGAGTCTACGAGCAGTACTTC. Amino acid sequence: CATSRDRVYEQYF. The rearrangement links TRBV15 to TRBJ2-7, with D unresolved. Germline-derived CDR1 and CDR2 are LNHNV and YYDKDF (reference sequence). The CDR3 has 13 amino acids. Trimming took off 0 bases at V and 3 bases at J, with 6 bases between the two ends.